The TCR beta chain under discussion was sequenced for a study of T cell changes during pregnancy in multiple sclerosis. Here immunoSEQ multiplex PCR was the method, and the copy in TCRdb shows in-frame clones only, minus some. This sample has 25,000 to 40,000 clones, with roughly 87% found just once. CDR3 length equals 17 residues. Unmatched junction bases numbered 8, after V lost 0 bases and J lost 5 bases. Germline V lookup: CDR1 LGHNA, CDR2 YSLEER. The source material was CD8+ T cells from peripheral blood mononuclear cells, sampled before pregnancy. This receptor was obtained from a female donor with multiple sclerosis, enrolled in a pregnancy study. The chain is built from TRBV4-3 and TRBJ2-1, with 9 positions matching TRBD2. CDR3 DNA sequence: TGCGCCAGCAGCCAAGATGAGGCTAGCGGGGAAAACAATGAGCAGTTCTTC. Translating it yields CASSQDEASGENNEQFF.